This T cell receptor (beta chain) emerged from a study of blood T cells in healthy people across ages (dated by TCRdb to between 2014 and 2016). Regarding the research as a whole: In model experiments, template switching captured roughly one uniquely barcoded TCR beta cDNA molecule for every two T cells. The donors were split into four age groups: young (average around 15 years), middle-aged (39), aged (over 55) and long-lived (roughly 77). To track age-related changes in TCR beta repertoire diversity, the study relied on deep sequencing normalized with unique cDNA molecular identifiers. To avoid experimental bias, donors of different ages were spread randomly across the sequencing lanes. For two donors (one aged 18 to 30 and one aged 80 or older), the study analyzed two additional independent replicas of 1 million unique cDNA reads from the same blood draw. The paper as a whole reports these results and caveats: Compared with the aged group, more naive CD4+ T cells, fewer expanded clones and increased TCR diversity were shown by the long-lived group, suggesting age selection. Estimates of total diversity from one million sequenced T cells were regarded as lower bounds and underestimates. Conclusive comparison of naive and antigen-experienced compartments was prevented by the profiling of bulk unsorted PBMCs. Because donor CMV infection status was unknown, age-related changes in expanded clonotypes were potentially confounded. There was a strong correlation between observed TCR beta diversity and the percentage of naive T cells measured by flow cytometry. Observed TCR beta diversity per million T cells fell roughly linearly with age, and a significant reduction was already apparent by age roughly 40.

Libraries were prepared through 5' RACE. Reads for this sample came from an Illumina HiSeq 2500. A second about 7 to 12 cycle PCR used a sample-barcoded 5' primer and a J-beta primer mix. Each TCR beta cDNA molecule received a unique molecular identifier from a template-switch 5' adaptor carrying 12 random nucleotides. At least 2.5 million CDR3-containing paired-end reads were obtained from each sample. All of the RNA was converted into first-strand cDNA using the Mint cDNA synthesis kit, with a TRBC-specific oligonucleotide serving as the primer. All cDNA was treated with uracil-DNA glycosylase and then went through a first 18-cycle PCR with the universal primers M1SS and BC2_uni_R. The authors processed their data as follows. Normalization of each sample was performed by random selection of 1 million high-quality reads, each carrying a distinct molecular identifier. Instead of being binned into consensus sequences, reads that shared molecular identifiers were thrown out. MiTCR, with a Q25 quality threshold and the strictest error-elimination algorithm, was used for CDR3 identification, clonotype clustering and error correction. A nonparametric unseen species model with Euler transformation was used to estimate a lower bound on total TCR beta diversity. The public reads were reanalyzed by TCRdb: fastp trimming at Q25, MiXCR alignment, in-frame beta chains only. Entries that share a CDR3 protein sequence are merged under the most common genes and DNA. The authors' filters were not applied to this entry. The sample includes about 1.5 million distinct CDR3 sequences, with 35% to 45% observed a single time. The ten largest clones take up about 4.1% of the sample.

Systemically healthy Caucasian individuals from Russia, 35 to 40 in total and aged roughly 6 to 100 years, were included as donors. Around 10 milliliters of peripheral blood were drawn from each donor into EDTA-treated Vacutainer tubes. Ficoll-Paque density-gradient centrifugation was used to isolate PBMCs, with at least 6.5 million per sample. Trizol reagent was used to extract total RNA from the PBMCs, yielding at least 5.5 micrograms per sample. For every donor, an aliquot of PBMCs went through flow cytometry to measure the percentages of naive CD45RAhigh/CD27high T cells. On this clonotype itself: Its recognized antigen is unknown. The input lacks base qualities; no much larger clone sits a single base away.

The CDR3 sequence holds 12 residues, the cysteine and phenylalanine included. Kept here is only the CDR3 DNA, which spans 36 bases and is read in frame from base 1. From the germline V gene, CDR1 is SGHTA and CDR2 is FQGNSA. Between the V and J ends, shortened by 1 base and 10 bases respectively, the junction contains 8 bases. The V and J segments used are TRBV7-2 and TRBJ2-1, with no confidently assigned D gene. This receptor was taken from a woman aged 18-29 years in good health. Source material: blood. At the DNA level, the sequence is TGTGCCAGCAGCTTAGGATGGTACGAGCAGTTCTTC. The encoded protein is CASSLGWYEQFF.